The 13 T cell receptor beta chains presented below share a single source sample, sequenced in a study of blood T cell repertoires in COVID-19 (dated by TCRdb to between 2020 and 2021). The library came from the immunoSEQ multiplex PCR assay. In TCRdb, the immuneACCESS table is reduced to in-frame sequences with V and J assigned. These tables do not hold every clone; where another copy was compared, an unresolved V gene accounts for under half, and the others remain unexplained. This sample holds 180,000 or so clones; about 81% were observed only once. The ten largest clones take up about 12% of the sample. Material: peripheral blood. The receptors come from a woman over 75 with COVID-19, enrolled during active disease.

This chain uses TRBV5-4 with TRBJ2-2; 8 nucleotides line up with TRBD1. The junction had 4 bases not matched to a gene; V was cut back by 5 bases and J by 7 bases. The CDR3 runs to 13 residues. CDR1 and CDR2 (germline): SGHNT, YYREEE (reference sequence). The CDR3 protein is CASRDRVSGELFF. The CDR3 DNA reads TGTGCCAGCAGGGACAGGGTTAGCGGGGAGCTGTTTTTT.

The CDR3 region has the DNA TGTGCCAGCAGCCACAGAGGCGAGACCCAGTACTTC. It codes for CASSHRGETQYF. The chain joins TRBV4-2 to TRBJ2-5, with D unclear. Germline V CDR1 and CDR2: LGHNA, YNFKEQ. Deletions cut 3 bases from V and 5 bases from J, with 7 bases between. The CDR3 covers 12 residues.

The chain uses TRBV3-1 (or the pseudogene TRBV3-2) and TRBJ1-3, with no clear D. CDR3 size: 13 residues. V was shortened by 3 bases and J by 0 bases, with 3 bases between the two germline ends. Germline V gives CDR1 LGHDT, CDR2 YNNKEL (reference sequence). This CDR3 reads CASSHFSGNTIYF. CDR3 bases: TGTGCCAGCAGCCACTTCTCTGGAAACACCATATATTTT.

The chain is built from TRBV6-6 and TRBJ1-3, with TRBD1 matching 7 bases. The CDR3 extends over 14 amino acids. Per the germline V gene, CDR1 is MNHNY and CDR2 is SVGAGI (reference sequence). V was pared by 5 bases and J by 2 bases, with 3 bases of the junction left unmatched. The chain's CDR3 is CASSQGQPGNTIYF. In nucleotides, the CDR3 is TGTGCCAGCAGTCAGGGACAGCCTGGAAACACCATATATTTT.

The V gene is TRBV6-5, the J gene TRBJ2-2; 7 nucleotides align to TRBD1. The germline V gene encodes CDR1 MNHEY and CDR2 SVGAGI. Trimming at V came to 7 bases and at J to 3 bases, leaving 8 bases not matched to a gene. The CDR3 runs 15 residues. CDR3 sequence: CASKRQGEYTGELFF. CDR3 DNA sequence: TGTGCCAGCAAAAGACAGGGCGAATACACCGGGGAGCTGTTTTTT.

The chain links TRBV19 to TRBJ2-6, with a weak D call TRBD2 (5 bases). Trimming left V 7 bases short and J 0 bases short, with 19 bases between. The CDR3 is 18 residues long. Germline lookup yields CDR1 LNHDA and CDR2 SQIVND (reference sequence). The DNA of the CDR3 is TGTGCCAGTATGGGGTGGGAGATACCGAGCTCTGGGGCCAACGTCCTGACTTTC. Amino acids: CASMGWEIPSSGANVLTF.

V and J are TRBV6-5 and TRBJ1-6; 9 bases line up with TRBD1. The V gene end was trimmed by 7 bases and the J gene end by 9 bases; junction bases not matched to a gene: 7. CDR1 and CDR2 from the germline V gene are MNHEY and SVGAGI. CDR3 length: 14 amino acids. CDR3 DNA sequence: TGTGCCAGCAATAACAGGGGGCTGAGTTCACCCCTCCACTTT. Its translation: CASNNRGLSSPLHF.

As DNA, the CDR3 is TGTGCCATCAGTGAGTCGGGCTCCGAGGGCGCAGATACGCAGTATTTT. Translation gives CAISESGSEGADTQYF. The J gene is TRBJ2-3, the V gene TRBV10-3, with D possibly being TRBD2 (5 bases). CDR3 length: 16 residues. V shed 0 bases and J shed 4 bases, with 14 bases lying between them. CDR1 ENHRY and CDR2 SYGVKD come from the germline V gene.

The rearrangement links TRBV7-2 to TRBJ2-3; 8 bases align to TRBD2. Looked up from germline, CDR1 is SGHTA and CDR2 is FQGNSA. After removal of 2 bases from V and 2 bases from J, the junction contained 3 bases not matched to a gene. CDR3 length: 15 residues. CDR3 loop: CASSLSGGATDTQYF. CDR3 bases: TGTGCCAGCAGCTTAAGCGGGGGAGCCACAGATACGCAGTATTTT.

The chain is built from TRBV6-5 and TRBJ2-7; 7 nucleotides agree with TRBD2. Trimming removed 1 base from V and 2 bases from J; junction bases left unmatched: 5. In germline, CDR1 is MNHEY, CDR2 SVGAGI. The CDR3 loop spans 15 amino acids. The CDR3 sequence is CASSYWEGSPYEQYF. CDR3 nucleotides: TGTGCCAGCAGTTACTGGGAGGGGTCCCCCTACGAGCAGTACTTC.

The J gene is TRBJ2-2, the V gene TRBV5-1; 8 bases align to TRBD1. Trimming removed 1 base from V and 7 bases from J; junction bases left unmatched: 6. This CDR3 is 15 amino acids long. In germline, CDR1 is SGHRS, CDR2 YFSETQ. The CDR3 bases are TGCGCCAGCAGCTTGCTGGACAGGGCCCACGGGGAGCTGTTTTTT. Translated: CASSLLDRAHGELFF.

This chain connects TRBV28 to TRBJ1-6; D unresolved. This CDR3 is 17 amino acids long. CDR1 MDHEN and CDR2 SYDVKM come from the germline V gene. V was cut by 6 bases and J by 7 bases, with 22 bases left in between. CDR3 region: CASSPTTPEVLNSPLHF. CDR3 nucleotides: TGTGCCAGCAGCCCAACGACCCCGGAGGTCTTAAATTCACCCCTCCACTTT.

The chain carries TRBV9 and TRBJ2-1, with TRBD1 matching over 8 bases. The trim removed 0 bases at V and 2 bases at J, leaving 7 bases unmatched. The V gene's germline CDR1 is SGDLS and CDR2 YYNGEE. This CDR3 is built from 17 residues. Here the CDR3 DNA reads TGTGCCAGCAGCGTAGAGGCCGGGACAGGAGCCTACAATGAGCAGTTCTTC. The encoded protein is CASSVEAGTGAYNEQFF.